This T cell receptor beta chain derives from a study of blood T cell repertoires in COVID-19. The repertoire was sequenced with immunoSEQ multiplex PCR; TCRdb's copy has only in-frame clones and lacks some. The sample carries 490,000 or so clones, more than 85% recorded once. The CDR3 length is 15 residues. Germline V CDR1 and CDR2: SGHVS, FQNEAQ. The V and J ends lost 6 bases and 1 base, in that order; junction bases with no gene match: 5. This sequence joins TRBV7-8 and TRBJ1-5; TRBD1 agrees at 8 bases. The specimen was PBMCs or T cells enriched from blood (not recorded which). This receptor was obtained from a woman aged 55-69 years who had recovered from COVID-19. CDR3 sequence reads: CASRQQGESNQPQHF. DNA for the CDR3: TGTGCCAGCAGACAACAGGGGGAGAGCAATCAGCCCCAGCATTTT.